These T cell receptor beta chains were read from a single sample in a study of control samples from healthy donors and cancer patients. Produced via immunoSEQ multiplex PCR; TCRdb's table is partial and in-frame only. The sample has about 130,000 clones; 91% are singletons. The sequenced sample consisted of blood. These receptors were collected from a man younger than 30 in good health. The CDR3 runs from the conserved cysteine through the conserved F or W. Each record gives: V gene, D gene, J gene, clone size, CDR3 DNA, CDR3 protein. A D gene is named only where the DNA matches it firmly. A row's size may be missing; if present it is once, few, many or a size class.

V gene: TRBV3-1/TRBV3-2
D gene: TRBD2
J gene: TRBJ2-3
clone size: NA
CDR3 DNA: TGTGCCAGCAGCCCGATGGGACTAGTATTAGGGACAGATACGCAGTATTTT
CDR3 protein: CASSPMGLVLGTDTQYF

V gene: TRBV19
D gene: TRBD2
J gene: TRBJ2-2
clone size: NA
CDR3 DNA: TGTGCCAGTAGTATTCCTAGCGGGCTGAACACCGGGGAGCTGTTTTTT
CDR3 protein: CASSIPSGLNTGELFF

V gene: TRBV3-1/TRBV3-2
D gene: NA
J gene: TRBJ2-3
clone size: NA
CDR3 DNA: TGTGCCAGCAGCCAAGAATCGGTAGATACGCAGTATTTT
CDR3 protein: CASSQESVDTQYF

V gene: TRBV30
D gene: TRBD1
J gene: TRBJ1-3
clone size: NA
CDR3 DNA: TGTGCCTGGGCGAGCTTGGGACAGATAAGAAACACCATATATTTT
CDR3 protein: CAWASLGQIRNTIYF

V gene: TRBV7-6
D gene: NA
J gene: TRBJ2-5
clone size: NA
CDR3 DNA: TGTGCCAGCAGCCATGAGGAGGGGGCTGGTGAGACCCAGTACTTC
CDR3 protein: CASSHEEGAGETQYF

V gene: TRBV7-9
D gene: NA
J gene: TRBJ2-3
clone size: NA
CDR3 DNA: TGTGCCAGCAGCTCCGATGCCGGGGCAACAGATACGCAGTATTTT
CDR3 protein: CASSSDAGATDTQYF

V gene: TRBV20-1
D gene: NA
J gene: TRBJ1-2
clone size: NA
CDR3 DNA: TGCAGCGCCGACAGTGGCTACACCTTC
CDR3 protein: CSADSGYTF

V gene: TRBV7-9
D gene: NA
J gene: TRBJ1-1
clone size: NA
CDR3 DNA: TGTGCCAGCAGCTCCCGGGACGGAGACATGAACACTGAAGCTTTCTTT
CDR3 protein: CASSSRDGDMNTEAFF

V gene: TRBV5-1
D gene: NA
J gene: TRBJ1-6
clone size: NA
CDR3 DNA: TGCGCCAGCAGCTTGGCGGGACCAGGGTTGGGCAATTCACCCCTCCACTTT
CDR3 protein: CASSLAGPGLGNSPLHF

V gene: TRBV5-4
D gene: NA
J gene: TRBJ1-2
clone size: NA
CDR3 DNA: TGTGCCAGCAGCTTGCCGCAAGGGCCCATAGGCTACACCTTC
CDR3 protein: CASSLPQGPIGYTF

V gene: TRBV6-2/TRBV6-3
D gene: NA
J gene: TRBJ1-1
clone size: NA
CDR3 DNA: TGTGCCAGCAGTTACGTGAAAAACACTGAAGCTTTCTTT
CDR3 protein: CASSYVKNTEAFF

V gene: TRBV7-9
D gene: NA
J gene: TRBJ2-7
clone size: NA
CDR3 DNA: TGTGCCAGCAGCTCCGGGAGCTCCTACGAGCAGTACTTC
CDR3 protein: CASSSGSSYEQYF

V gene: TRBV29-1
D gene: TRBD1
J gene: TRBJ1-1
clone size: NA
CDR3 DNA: TGCAGCGTACAGGGGTTAGCGCTGAACACTGAAGCTTTCTTT
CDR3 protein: CSVQGLALNTEAFF

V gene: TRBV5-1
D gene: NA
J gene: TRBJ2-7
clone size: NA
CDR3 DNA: TGCGCCAGCAGCCTCTTCTTGGGAGGCGAGCAGTACTTC
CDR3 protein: CASSLFLGGEQYF

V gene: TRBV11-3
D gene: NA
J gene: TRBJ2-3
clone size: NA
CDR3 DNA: TGTGCCAGCAGCCGCACAACAGGGAAGGCAGATACGCAGTATTTT
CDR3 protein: CASSRTTGKADTQYF

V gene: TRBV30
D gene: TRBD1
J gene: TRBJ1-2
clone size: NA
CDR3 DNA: TGTGCCTGGAGGAACCCGGGACAGGGTCATGGCTACACCTTC
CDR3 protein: CAWRNPGQGHGYTF

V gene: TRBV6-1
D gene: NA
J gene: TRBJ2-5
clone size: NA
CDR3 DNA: TGTGCCAGCAGTGAAGGTCCTTTGAGTGGCCAAGAGACCCAGTACTTC
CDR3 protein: CASSEGPLSGQETQYF

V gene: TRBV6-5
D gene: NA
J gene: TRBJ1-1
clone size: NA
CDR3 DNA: TGTGCCAGCAGTTACGGGGGCCTTAACACTGAAGCTTTCTTT
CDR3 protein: CASSYGGLNTEAFF

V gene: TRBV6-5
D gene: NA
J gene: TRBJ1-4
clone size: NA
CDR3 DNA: TGTGCCAGATACGAAAAGATTCCGGAAAAACTGTTTTTT
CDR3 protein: CARYEKIPEKLFF

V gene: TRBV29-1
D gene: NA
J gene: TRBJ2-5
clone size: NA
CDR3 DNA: TGCAGCGTCCCCGGGGGCATCGGCCAAGAGACCCAGTACTTC
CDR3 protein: CSVPGGIGQETQYF

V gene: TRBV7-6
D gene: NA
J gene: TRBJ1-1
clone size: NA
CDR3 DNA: TGTGCCAGCAGCTTCAAACAGAGCACTGAAGCTTTCTTT
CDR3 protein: CASSFKQSTEAFF

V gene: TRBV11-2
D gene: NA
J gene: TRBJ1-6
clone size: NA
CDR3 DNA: TGTGCCAGCAGCCCCACAAATAATAATTCACCCCTCCACTTT
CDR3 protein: CASSPTNNNSPLHF

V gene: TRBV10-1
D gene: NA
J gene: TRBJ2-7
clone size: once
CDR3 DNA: TGCGCCAGCAGTTTCGGCAGAAACTACGAGCAGTACTTC
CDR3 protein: CASSFGRNYEQYF

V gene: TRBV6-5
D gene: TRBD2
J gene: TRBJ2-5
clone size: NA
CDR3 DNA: TGTGCCAGCAGTTACTCGACTAGCGGGTCGGCCGAGACCCAGTACTTC
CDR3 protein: CASSYSTSGSAETQYF

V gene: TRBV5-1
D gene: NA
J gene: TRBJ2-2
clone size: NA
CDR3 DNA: TGCGCCAGCAGCTTGGAGGCGAACACCGGGGAGCTGTTTTTT
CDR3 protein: CASSLEANTGELFF

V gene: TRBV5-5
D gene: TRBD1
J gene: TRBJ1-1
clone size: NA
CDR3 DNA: TGTGCCAGCAGCTATGGACAGGGAAACACTGAAGCTTTCTTT
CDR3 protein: CASSYGQGNTEAFF

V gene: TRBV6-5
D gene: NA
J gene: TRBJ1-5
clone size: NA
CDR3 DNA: TGTGCCAGCAGGCCCGGCGACAGGTTCAATCAGCCCCAGCATTTT
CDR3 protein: CASRPGDRFNQPQHF

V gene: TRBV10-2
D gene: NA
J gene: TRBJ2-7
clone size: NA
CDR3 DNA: TGCGCCAGCAGTGAGTTGTCAGCGGGCGAGCAGTACTTC
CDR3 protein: CASSELSAGEQYF

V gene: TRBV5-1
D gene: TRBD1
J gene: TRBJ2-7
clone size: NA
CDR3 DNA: TGCGCCAGCAGCGACCGACAGGGAAGGCTTGGGCAGTACTTC
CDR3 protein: CASSDRQGRLGQYF

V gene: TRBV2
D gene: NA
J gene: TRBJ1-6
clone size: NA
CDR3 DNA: TGTGCCAGCAGCCCCTTGGACAGTCTCTCCTATAATTCACCCCTCCACTTT
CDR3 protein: CASSPLDSLSYNSPLHF

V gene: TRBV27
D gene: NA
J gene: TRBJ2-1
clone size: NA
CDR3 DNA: TGTGCCAGCAGTTTATTGGGAGGGGGTTCCTACAATGAGCAGTTCTTC
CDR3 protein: CASSLLGGGSYNEQFF

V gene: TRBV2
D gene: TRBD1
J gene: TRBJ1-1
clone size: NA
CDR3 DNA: TGTGCCAGCAGGGACAGGGGGCTTACTGAAGCTTTCTTT
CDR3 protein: CASRDRGLTEAFF

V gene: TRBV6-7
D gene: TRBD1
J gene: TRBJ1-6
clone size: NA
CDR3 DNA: TGTGCCAGCCCCCCCGGACAGGACTTAACCTATAATTCACCCCTCCACTTT
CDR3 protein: CASPPGQDLTYNSPLHF

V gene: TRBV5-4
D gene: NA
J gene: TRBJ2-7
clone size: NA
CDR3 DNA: TGTGCCAGCAGCTTAATGGGCGGAAGCTCCTACGAGCAGTACTTC
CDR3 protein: CASSLMGGSSYEQYF

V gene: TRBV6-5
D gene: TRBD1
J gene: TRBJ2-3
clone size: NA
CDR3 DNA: TGTGCCAGCAGTCGAAGCAGGGGGCCTTCAGATACGCAGTATTTT
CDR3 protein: CASSRSRGPSDTQYF

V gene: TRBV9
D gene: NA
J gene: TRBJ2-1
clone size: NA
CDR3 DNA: TGTGCCAGCAGCGGCCCACCTGCACTTGAGCAGTTCTTC
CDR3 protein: CASSGPPALEQFF

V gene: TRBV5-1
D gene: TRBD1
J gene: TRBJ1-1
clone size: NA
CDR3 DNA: TGCGCCAGCAGCCAGGGCCAGGGGGACACTGAAGCTTTCTTT
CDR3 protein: CASSQGQGDTEAFF

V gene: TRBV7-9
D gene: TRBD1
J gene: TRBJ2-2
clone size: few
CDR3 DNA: TGTGCCAGCAGCTTAGCCGGGACAGTTACCGGGGAGCTGTTTTTT
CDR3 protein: CASSLAGTVTGELFF

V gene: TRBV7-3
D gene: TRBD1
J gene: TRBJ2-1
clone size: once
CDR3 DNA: TGTGCCAGCAGCTTAAAGGGGGGACAGGGTAGTCTGTTCTTC
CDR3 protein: CASSLKGGQGSLFF

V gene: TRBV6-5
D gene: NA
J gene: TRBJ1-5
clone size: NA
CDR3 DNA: TGTGCCAGCAGCAGTTTATTTAGCAATCAGCCCCAGCATTTT
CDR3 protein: CASSSLFSNQPQHF

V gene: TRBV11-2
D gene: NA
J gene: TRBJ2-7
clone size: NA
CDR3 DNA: TGTGCCAGCAGCTTAGTCCCTAAGGACGAGCAGTACTTC
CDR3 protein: CASSLVPKDEQYF

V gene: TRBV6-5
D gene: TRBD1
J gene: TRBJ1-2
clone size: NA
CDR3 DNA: TGTGCCAGCAGTTACTCGACAGGGTCGGTGGATGGCTACACCTTC
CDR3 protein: CASSYSTGSVDGYTF

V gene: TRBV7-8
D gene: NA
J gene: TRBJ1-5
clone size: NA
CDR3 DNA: TGTGCCAGCAGCTTAGTCACGACCAATCAGCCCCAGCATTTT
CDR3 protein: CASSLVTTNQPQHF

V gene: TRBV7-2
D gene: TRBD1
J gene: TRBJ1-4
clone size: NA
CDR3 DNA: TGTGCCAGCAGCTCCGGACAGGGGATTGAAAAACTGTTTTTT
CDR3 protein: CASSSGQGIEKLFF

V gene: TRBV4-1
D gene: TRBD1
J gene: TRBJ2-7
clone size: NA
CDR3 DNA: TGCGCCAGCAGTGATAAAGGGACAGGGGGGGGCGAGCAGTACTTC
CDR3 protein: CASSDKGTGGGEQYF

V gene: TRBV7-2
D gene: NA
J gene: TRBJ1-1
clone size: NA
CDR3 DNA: TGTGCCAGCAGCCCAACAGGGACCCCTGAAGCTTTCTTT
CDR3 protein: CASSPTGTPEAFF

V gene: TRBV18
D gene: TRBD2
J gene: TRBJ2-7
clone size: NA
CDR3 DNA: TGTGCCAGCTCAAAAGCGGGGGGGCCGCGCGAGCAGTACTTC
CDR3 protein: CASSKAGGPREQYF

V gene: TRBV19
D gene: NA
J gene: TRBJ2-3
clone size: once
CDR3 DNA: TGTGCCAGTAGTACGACCACAGGGCCAGATACGCAGTATTTT
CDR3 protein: CASSTTTGPDTQYF

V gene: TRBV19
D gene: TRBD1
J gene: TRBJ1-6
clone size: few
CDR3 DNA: TGTGCCAGTAGTATCCCAGAGGGACAGGGGTTTTCACCCCTCCACTTT
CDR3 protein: CASSIPEGQGFSPLHF

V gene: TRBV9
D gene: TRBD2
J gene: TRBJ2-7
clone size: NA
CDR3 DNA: TGCGCCAGCAGCGGGGGGGATCGGGACAGGATATCCTACGAGCAGTACTTC
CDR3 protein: CASSGGDRDRISYEQYF

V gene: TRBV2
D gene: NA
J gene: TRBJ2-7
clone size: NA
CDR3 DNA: TGTGCCAGCAGTGAAGGATTCTCCTACGAGCAGTACTTC
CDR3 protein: CASSEGFSYEQYF

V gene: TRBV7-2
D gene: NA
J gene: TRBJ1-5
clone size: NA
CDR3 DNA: TGTGCCAGCAGCACAATCCAGGGGTATCAGCCCCAGCATTTT
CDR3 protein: CASSTIQGYQPQHF

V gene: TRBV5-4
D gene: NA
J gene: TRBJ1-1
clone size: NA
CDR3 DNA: TGTGCCAGCAGCTTGGCGGCTGGGGATGGGGGCACTGAAGCTTTCTTT
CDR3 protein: CASSLAAGDGGTEAFF